The entry below gives a single T cell receptor beta chain sequence along with its context. This CDR3 comprises 13 residues. Trimming cost V 2 bases and J 7 bases; bases outside gene matches: 5. CDR1 and CDR2 from the germline V gene are MDHEN and SYDVKM. This record comes from a study of blood T cell repertoires in COVID-19. Data came from immunoSEQ multiplex PCR; TCRdb stores just in-frame clones and leaves some out. There are approximately 340,000 clones in the sample; around 88% occur only once, and around 3% lies in the top ten. Sequencing was carried out using peripheral blood. The V and J genes are TRBV28 and TRBJ2-7, with 7 bases lining up with TRBD1. The receptor was derived from a man aged 30 to 39 with active or convalescent COVID-19. CDR3 bases: TGTGCCAGCAGTTTACAGGGGGATTGGGAGCAGTACTTC. Translated: CASSLQGDWEQYF.